The 21 T cell receptor beta chains given below trace back to one sample, sequenced in a study of cytomegalovirus exposure and HLA in healthy donors. Primers: 60 Vbeta forward and 13 Jbeta reverse. TCRdb keeps only in-frame clones here, not all; method: immunoSEQ multiplex PCR. Of about 120,000 clones in the sample, about four fifths were seen once. The sequencing input was PBMCs. The receptors were gathered from a woman aged 18-29 years in good health and CMV-seronegative.

The CDR3 sequence: CASSDGQAGANVLTF. The CDR3 coding sequence is TGTGCCAGCAGTGACGGACAGGCTGGGGCCAACGTCCTGACTTTC. The chain links TRBV6-4 to TRBJ2-6; 7 nucleotides align to TRBD1. Germline CDR1 MRHNA, CDR2 SNTAGT. Unmatched junction bases numbered 0, after V lost 2 bases and J lost 2 bases. This CDR3 is 15 amino acids long.

This clone has just a few counts. The chain employs TRBV27 and TRBJ2-3, with 10 bases aligning to TRBD2. J gave up 11 bases and V 0 bases, and 23 bases lay outside the gene matches. Per germline, CDR1 MNHEY and CDR2 SMNVEV (reference sequence). This CDR3 is built from 20 residues. CDR3 coding DNA: TGTGCCAGCAGTTTATCGGGGTTTTTTAGGAGCGGGAGGGCCGGAGTGGTGCAGTATTTT. Translated, it gives CASSLSGFFRSGRAGVVQYF.

CDR3 DNA sequence: TGCAGCACTCAAGACAGGGCCACTGAAGCTTTCTTT. Translation gives CSTQDRATEAFF. The chain couples TRBV29-1 to TRBJ1-1; 7 nucleotides line up with TRBD1. The CDR3 has 12 residues. V shed 8 bases and J 4 bases; nucleotides not matched to a gene: 7. Germline V CDR1 and CDR2: SQVTM, ANQGSEA.

The V gene is TRBV7-3, the J gene TRBJ2-1; 9 positions agree with TRBD1. The junction had 2 bases not matched to a gene; V was cut back by 5 bases and J by 3 bases. Germline values: CDR1 SGHTA, CDR2 FQGTGA. The CDR3 sequence is 14 residues long. The CDR3 protein is CASSLTGGYNEQFF. For the CDR3, the DNA is TGTGCCAGCAGCCTGACAGGGGGCTACAATGAGCAGTTCTTC.

This chain joins TRBV18 and TRBJ2-1; 9 nucleotides match TRBD2. The CDR3 is made up of 14 amino acids. Germline CDR1 and CDR2: KGHSH and LQKENI. With 3 bases clipped from V and 13 bases from J, the junction kept 10 bases outside the gene matches. The CDR3 DNA is TGTGCCAGCTCACCCCCGGAATTTCTAGCGGGACAGTTCTTC. It is translated as CASSPPEFLAGQFF.

V gene TRBV5-4 combines with J gene TRBJ2-3, with TRBD2 identical over 14 bases. Germline CDR1 SGHNT, CDR2 YYREEE (reference sequence). CDR3 length equals 17 residues. Germline trimming cut 2 bases from V and 5 bases from J; bases unmatched to any gene: 7. Here the CDR3 DNA reads TGTGCCAGCAGCTTCGGGACTAGCGGGAGCGTGGTAGATACGCAGTATTTT. This sequence encodes CASSFGTSGSVVDTQYF.

V and J are TRBV7-2 and TRBJ2-7; TRBD1 matches at 8 bases. After removal of 1 base from V and 2 bases from J, the junction contained 7 bases not matched to a gene. CDR3 size: 16 residues. The germline V gene encodes CDR1 SGHTA and CDR2 FQGNSA. This CDR3 reads CASSLGSRTGPYEQYF. The CDR3 region has the DNA TGTGCCAGCAGCTTAGGTTCCCGGACAGGGCCCTACGAGCAGTACTTC.

The rearrangement uses TRBV19 and TRBJ1-2; TRBD1 matches at 8 bases. Per the germline V gene, CDR1 is LNHDA and CDR2 is SQIVND (reference sequence). Trimming removed 7 bases from V and 2 bases from J; junction bases left unmatched: 15. This CDR3 has 17 amino acids. CDR3 nucleotide sequence: TGTGCCAGTACCGACGACCCGGGACAGGCCATCAACTATGGCTACACCTTC. It specifies CASTDDPGQAINYGYTF.

This clone was counted a single time. The chain couples TRBV18 to TRBJ1-1; TRBD1 is a possible D gene (6 bases). Germline CDR1 and CDR2: KGHSH and LQKENI. The V end lost 2 bases, the J end lost 0 bases, and 10 bases lay between the germline ends. There are 15 residues in the CDR3. The CDR3 spells CASSPVQGLNTEAFF. The DNA of the CDR3 is TGTGCCAGCTCACCAGTGCAGGGGCTGAACACTGAAGCTTTCTTT.

The rearrangement joins TRBV5-1 to TRBJ1-5; 7 bases map to TRBD1. Germline lookup yields CDR1 SGHRS and CDR2 YFSETQ. V was pared by 0 bases and J by 4 bases, with 4 bases of the junction left unmatched. The CDR3 length is 15 residues. The CDR3 here is CASSLGDSKNQPQHF. CDR3 DNA: TGCGCCAGCAGCTTGGGGGACAGCAAGAATCAGCCCCAGCATTTT.

The rearrangement links TRBV7-2 to TRBJ1-4; D might be TRBD1 (6 bases). The CDR3 runs 17 residues. Germline V gene sequence: CDR1 SGHTA, CDR2 FQGNSA. V gave up 5 bases and J gave up 7 bases, with 23 bases separating them. The CDR3 region has the DNA TGTGCCAGCAGCCCTCTGGGTTCCAGGGGATTGGGTGAAAAACTGTTTTTT. It specifies CASSPLGSRGLGEKLFF.

This clone was counted only a few times. The V call is TRBV14, the J call TRBJ1-1; tentative D call: TRBD1 (5 bases). The CDR3 has 18 amino acids. V was pared by 4 bases and J by 1 base, with 22 bases between. Germline V gene lookup returns CDR1 SGHDN and CDR2 FVKESK. CDR3 in amino acids: CASSLRFGGPSPNTEAFF. The CDR3 DNA follows: TGTGCCAGCAGCCTAAGATTCGGGGGACCCTCCCCGAACACTGAAGCTTTCTTT.

The DNA of the CDR3 is TGTGCCAGTAGTATTTCAGTGAACACTGAAGCTTTCTTT. Translated, it gives CASSISVNTEAFF. This chain links TRBV19 with TRBJ1-1, with no clear D. The CDR3 covers 13 residues. V shed 3 bases and J shed 0 bases, with 5 bases lying between them. CDR1 and CDR2 (germline): LNHDA, SQIVND (reference sequence).

This clone appeared a single time. This chain connects TRBV11-2 to TRBJ2-1; tentatively, D is TRBD1 (6 bases). Per the germline V gene, CDR1 is SGHAT and CDR2 is FQNNGV. The V and J ends lost 3 bases and 8 bases respectively, with 14 bases between them. The CDR3 contains 14 residues. The CDR3 region is CASSFIGQTDEQFF. The CDR3 DNA sequence: TGTGCCAGCAGCTTCATAGGACAGACTGATGAGCAGTTCTTC. The variable domain in full, completed from reference TRBV11-2 and TRBJ2-1, reads EAGVAQSPRYKIIEKRQSVAFWCNPISGHATLYWYQQILGQGPKLLIQFQNNGVVDDSQLPKDRFSAERLKGVDSTLKIQPAKLEDSAVYLCASSFIGQTDEQFFGPGTRLTVL.

This clone was detected a few times. The rearrangement joins TRBV19 to TRBJ2-2; TRBD1 might be the D (6 bases). The CDR3 sequence is 15 residues long. Trimming took off 10 bases at V and 4 bases at J, with 19 bases between the two ends. Germline V gene data show CDR1 as LNHDA and CDR2 as SQIVND (reference sequence). The CDR3 region is CATLLGTRGTGELFF. The DNA of the CDR3 is TGTGCCACCCTCCTCGGTACCAGGGGCACCGGGGAGCTGTTTTTT. Drawing the rest from reference TRBV19 and TRBJ2-2, the complete variable domain is DGGITQSPKYLFRKEGQNVTLSCEQNLNHDAMYWYRQDPGQGLRLIYYSQIVNDFQKGDIAEGYSVSREKKESFPLTVTSAQKNPTAFYLCATLLGTRGTGELFFGEGSRLTVL.

The J gene is TRBJ2-7, the V gene TRBV16; 9 bases are a match to TRBD1. This CDR3 spans 14 amino acids. Trimming removed 2 bases from V and 3 bases from J; junction bases left unmatched: 2. The germline gives CDR1 KGHSY, CDR2 FQNENV. CDR3 nucleotides: TGTGCCAGCAGCCAAGACAGGGGGTTCTACGAGCAGTACTTC. Encoded protein: CASSQDRGFYEQYF.

This chain connects TRBV7-9 to TRBJ2-7, with 9 bases fitting TRBD1. The ends lost 4 bases at V and 3 bases at J; junction bases unmatched: 4. Looked up from germline, CDR1 is SEHNR and CDR2 is FQNEAQ (reference sequence). This CDR3 region has 14 residues. The CDR3 here is CASSSGTGYYEQYF. For the CDR3, the DNA is TGTGCCAGCAGCTCCGGGACAGGGTACTACGAGCAGTACTTC.

V usage is TRBV10-2 and J usage is TRBJ2-5; tentatively, D is TRBD1 (5 bases). Germline V CDR1 and CDR2: WSHSY, SAAADI. This CDR3 region has 14 residues. Trimming shortened V by 0 bases and J by 3 bases, and 8 bases separated the two germline ends. The CDR3 is CASSESSREETQYF. The DNA of the CDR3 is TGCGCCAGCAGTGAGTCTAGCAGGGAAGAGACCCAGTACTTC.

The chain carries TRBV7-6 and TRBJ2-3; D possibly corresponds to TRBD1 (5 bases). There are 14 residues in the CDR3. Germline V gene lookup returns CDR1 SGHVS and CDR2 FNYEAQ. V was trimmed by 5 bases and J by 4 bases, leaving 13 bases between them. CDR3 DNA: TGTGCCAGCAGCCGACAGCTGGGCGCAGATACGCAGTATTTT. Its protein product is CASSRQLGADTQYF.

The rearrangement links TRBV5-4 to TRBJ2-3; weak D call: TRBD2 (5 bases). With 0 bases removed from V and 4 bases from J, the gap between germline ends came to 15 bases. The CDR3 extends over 16 amino acids. From germline, CDR1 is SGHNT and CDR2 YYREEE (reference sequence). CDR3 in DNA: TGTGCCAGCAGCTTGGAAGAGACCGCGGGTGCAGATACGCAGTATTTT. This gives the protein CASSLEETAGADTQYF.

V usage is TRBV2 and J usage is TRBJ2-1; TRBD2 matches 10 bases. Germline V gene data show CDR1 as SNHLY and CDR2 as FYNNEI. With 1 base clipped from V and 6 bases from J, the junction kept 3 bases outside the gene matches. The CDR3 length is 15 residues. CDR3 DNA: TGTGCCAGCAGTGAAGTGATAGCGGGAGGCAATGAGCAGTTCTTC. It translates to CASSEVIAGGNEQFF.